The T cell receptor beta chain under discussion was sequenced for a study of blood T cells in healthy people across ages. This clonotype was found many times. Together with a sample-barcoded 5' primer, a J-beta primer mix was included in a second PCR lasting about 6 to 11 cycles. TCRdb re-derived calls from the 5' RACE reads in MiXCR, one entry per CDR3 protein. The sample lists 650,000 to 800,000 distinct CDR3 sequences; around 45% were seen once. The CDR3 has 14 amino acids. The V gene's germline CDR1 is DFQATT and CDR2 SNEGSKA (reference sequence). Trimming took off 2 bases at V and 3 bases at J, with 11 bases between the two ends.

The rearrangement links TRBV20-1 to TRBJ1-5; the D gene is possibly TRBD1 (6 bases). The sequenced sample consisted of blood. This sequence was found in a man aged 60 to 75 in good health. The CDR3 loop reads CSARTDRFNQPQHF. The CDR3 DNA is TGCAGTGCTAGAACGGACAGATTCAATCAGCCCCAGCATTTT.